This T cell receptor beta chain appears in the sequencing data of a study of cytomegalovirus exposure and HLA in healthy donors. The CDR3 is 14 residues long. Germline-derived CDR1 and CDR2 are SGHKS and YYEKEE (reference sequence). The V end was cut by 2 bases, the J end by 6 bases, with 12 bases between. Findings and caveats of the study: Later on, an analysis showed TCR association rates differing by HLA locus, with DRB1 the most and HLA-C the fewest. At a 0.05 false discovery rate, a later analysis found 15,000 to 20,000 TCR beta sequences to be associated with HLA alleles.

About this clone itself: Its antigen remains unidentified.

Vbeta (60) and Jbeta (13) primers were used in the PCR. Profiling relied on immunoSEQ multiplex PCR, and the TCRdb table lists in-frame clones only, not all of them. The sample shows under 200,000 clones, around three quarters of them seen only once. The chain carries TRBV5-5 and TRBJ2-1, with D hard to call. Source material: PBMCs. The TCR comes from a woman aged 45 to 65 in good health and CMV-seronegative. DNA for the CDR3: TGTGCCAGCAGCTTAGATCGGGTGGTCAATGAGCAGTTCTTC. This sequence encodes CASSLDRVVNEQFF.